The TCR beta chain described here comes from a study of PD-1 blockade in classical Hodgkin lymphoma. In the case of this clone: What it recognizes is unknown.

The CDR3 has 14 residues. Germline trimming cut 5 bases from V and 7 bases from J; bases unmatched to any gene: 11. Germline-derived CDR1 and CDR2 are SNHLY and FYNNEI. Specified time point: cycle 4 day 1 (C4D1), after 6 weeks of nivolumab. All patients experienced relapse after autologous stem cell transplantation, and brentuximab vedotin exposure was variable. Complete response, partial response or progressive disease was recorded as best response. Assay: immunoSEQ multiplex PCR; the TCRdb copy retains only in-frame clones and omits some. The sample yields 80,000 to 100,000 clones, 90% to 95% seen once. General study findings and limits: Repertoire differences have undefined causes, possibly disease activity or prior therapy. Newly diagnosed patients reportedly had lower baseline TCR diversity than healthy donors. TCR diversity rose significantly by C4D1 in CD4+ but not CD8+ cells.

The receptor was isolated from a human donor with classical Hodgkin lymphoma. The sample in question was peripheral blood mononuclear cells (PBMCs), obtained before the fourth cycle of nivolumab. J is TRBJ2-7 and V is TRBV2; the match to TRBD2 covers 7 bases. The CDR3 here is CASSLPTSLGEQYF. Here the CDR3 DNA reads TGTGCCAGCAGTTTGCCGACTAGCTTAGGGGAGCAGTACTTC.